Listed below are T cell receptor beta chains from one sample, sequenced in a study of CD8+ T cells in alopecia areata. Profiling relied on immunoSEQ multiplex PCR, and the TCRdb table lists in-frame clones only, not all of them. Here the sample spans 150,000 to 200,000 clones, about 60% being singletons. Sequenced here: CD4+ T cells sorted from blood, sampled at week 0. The receptors derive from a human donor with alopecia areata. Each CDR3 is given with its conserved first and last residue. The D gene is left open where the match is weak. Size tells how often a clone was seen (once, few, many) or the class of an expanded clone, and some rows leave it out.

>TRBV30|TRBJ1-1|-|TRBD1
CAWSVAGGTEAFF
TGTGCCTGGAGTGTGGCAGGGGGCACTGAAGCTTTCTTT
>TRBV15|TRBJ1-2|-|TRBD1
CATSRAQGAVLDGYTF
TGTGCCACCAGCAGGGCACAGGGGGCGGTTTTAGATGGCTACACCTTC
>TRBV29-1|TRBJ2-3|-|-
CSVGTDTQYF
TGCAGCGTTGGTACAGATACGCAGTATTTT
>TRBV5-1|TRBJ2-5|-|-
CASSLDETQYF
TGCGCCAGCAGCCTGGACGAGACCCAGTACTTC
>TRBV29-1|TRBJ2-6|few|-
CSVGYLRSGANVLTF
TGCAGCGTTGGGTACCTAAGGTCTGGGGCCAACGTCCTGACTTTC
>TRBV9|TRBJ1-1|-|-
CASNRAGTEAFF
TGTGCCAGCAACCGTGCGGGCACTGAAGCTTTCTTT
>TRBV30|TRBJ1-1|-|-
CAWSVAAEAFF
TGTGCCTGGAGTGTTGCGGCTGAAGCTTTCTTT
>TRBV30|TRBJ1-5|-|-
CAWTPGLYNQPQHF
TGTGCCTGGACCCCTGGACTTTACAATCAGCCCCAGCATTTT
>TRBV29-1|TRBJ2-2|few|TRBD2
CSVVTSGTGELFF
TGCAGCGTTGTCACTAGCGGTACCGGGGAGCTGTTTTTT
>TRBV30|TRBJ1-6|-|-
CAWSVEGRNSPLHF
TGTGCCTGGAGTGTAGAGGGTCGGAATTCACCCCTCCACTTT
>TRBV12-5|TRBJ2-3|-|TRBD2
CASRTSGVDTQYF
TGTGCTAGTCGGACTAGCGGGGTTGATACGCAGTATTTT
>TRBV30|TRBJ2-7|-|-
CAWSARRVNEQYF
TGTGCCTGGAGCGCCCGACGCGTGAACGAGCAGTACTTC
>TRBV2|TRBJ2-1|-|-
CASSAGLAGDEQFF
TGTGCCAGCAGTGCAGGGTTGGCAGGGGATGAGCAGTTCTTC
>TRBV19|TRBJ2-6|-|-
CASSGNSGANVLTF
TGTGCCAGTAGTGGTAACTCTGGGGCCAACGTCCTGACTTTC
>TRBV5-4|TRBJ2-7|-|TRBD1
CASSSTGDWEQYF
TGTGCCAGCAGCTCTACAGGGGATTGGGAGCAGTACTTC
>TRBV29-1|TRBJ2-7|-|TRBD1
CSVAQGRGEQYF
TGCAGCGTCGCACAGGGGCGCGGGGAGCAGTACTTC
>TRBV2|TRBJ1-1|-|TRBD1
CASRPGQGRGGNTEAFF
TGTGCCAGCAGACCGGGACAGGGCCGGGGAGGAAACACTGAAGCTTTCTTT
>TRBV7-8|TRBJ2-7|-|-
CASSSTTSAQYF
TGTGCCAGCAGCTCCACTACGTCGGCGCAGTACTTC
>TRBV6-5|TRBJ2-4|-|-
CASSYSPNRNIQYF
TGTGCCAGCAGTTACTCTCCCAACCGAAACATTCAGTACTTC
>TRBV15|TRBJ2-3|few|-
CATSRDRGENTQYF
TGTGCCACCAGCAGAGATCGAGGGGAGAATACGCAGTATTTT
>TRBV7-3|TRBJ2-1|-|TRBD2
CASSQTSGGRNEQFF
TGTGCCAGCAGCCAGACTAGCGGGGGACGGAATGAGCAGTTCTTC
>TRBV27|TRBJ1-2|once|-
CASSSDPYGQIGYTF
TGTGCCAGCAGTTCCGACCCTTACGGACAGATTGGCTACACCTTC
>TRBV6-5|TRBJ1-2|-|-
CASSGLDSRVYGYTF
TGTGCCAGCAGCGGACTCGACAGCCGGGTCTATGGCTACACCTTC
>TRBV11-3|TRBJ2-1|-|-
CASSLERVEQFF
TGTGCCAGCAGCTTAGAAAGGGTTGAGCAGTTCTTC
>TRBV4-1|TRBJ2-3|-|-
CASSGAAHTDTQYF
TGCGCCAGCAGCGGGGCAGCCCACACAGATACGCAGTATTTT
>TRBV4-2|TRBJ2-7|-|TRBD1
CASSQAWTGIHEQYF
TGTGCCAGCAGCCAAGCCTGGACAGGGATCCACGAGCAGTACTTC
>TRBV7-9|TRBJ1-5|-|-
CASSLQMGNRNQPQHF
TGTGCCAGCAGCTTACAGATGGGGAACAGAAATCAGCCCCAGCATTTT
>TRBV29-1|TRBJ1-2|few|-
CSVAGVKNGYTF
TGCAGCGTAGCTGGGGTGAAGAATGGCTACACCTTC
>TRBV10-3|TRBJ2-2|-|TRBD2
CAISESDSGGTSGTGELFF
TGTGCCATCAGTGAGTCGGATAGCGGGGGGACCTCGGGCACCGGGGAGCTGTTTTTT
>TRBV7-2|TRBJ2-7|-|-
CASSQPGTGLYF
TGTGCCAGCAGTCAACCCGGGACCGGTCTGTACTTC
>TRBV6-5|TRBJ1-5|-|-
CASSSTRDIGNQPQHF
TGTGCCAGCAGTTCTACCCGGGACATCGGCAATCAGCCCCAGCATTTT
>TRBV6-1|TRBJ2-5|few|-
CASSDYGEETQYF
TGTGCCAGCAGTGATTATGGGGAAGAGACCCAGTACTTC
>TRBV30|TRBJ1-2|-|-
CAWGQGSSWGYTF
TGTGCCTGGGGGCAGGGTAGTTCATGGGGCTACACCTTC
>TRBV2|TRBJ1-2|few|-
CASIRPGQNYGYTF
TGTGCCAGCATCAGGCCCGGACAGAACTATGGCTACACCTTC
>TRBV9|TRBJ1-5|few|-
CASSVGISSNQPQHF
TGTGCCAGCAGCGTAGGTATCAGTAGCAATCAGCCCCAGCATTTT
>TRBV29-1|TRBJ1-2|once|TRBD1
CSVERDSTIYGYTF
TGCAGCGTTGAAAGGGACAGCACAATCTATGGCTACACCTTC
>TRBV30|TRBJ2-3|-|-
CAWSRWGGRDTQYF
TGTGCCTGGAGTAGATGGGGGGGCAGAGATACGCAGTATTTT
>TRBV28|TRBJ2-2|-|-
CASSYGTPFGGELFF
TGTGCCAGCAGTTACGGGACCCCTTTTGGCGGGGAGCTGTTTTTT
>TRBV9|TRBJ1-3|-|-
CASSDSGNTIYF
TGTGCCAGCAGCGACTCAGGAAACACCATATATTTT